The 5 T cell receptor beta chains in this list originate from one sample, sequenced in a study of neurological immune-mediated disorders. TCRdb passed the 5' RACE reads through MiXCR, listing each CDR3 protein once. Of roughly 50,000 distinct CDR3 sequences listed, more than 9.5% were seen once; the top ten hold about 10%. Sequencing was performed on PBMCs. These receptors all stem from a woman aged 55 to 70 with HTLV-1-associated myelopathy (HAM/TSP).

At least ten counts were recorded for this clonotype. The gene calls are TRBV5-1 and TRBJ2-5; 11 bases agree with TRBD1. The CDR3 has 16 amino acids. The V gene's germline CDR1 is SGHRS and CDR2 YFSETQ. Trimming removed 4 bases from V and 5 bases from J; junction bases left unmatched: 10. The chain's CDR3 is CASSTLGTGGAETQYF. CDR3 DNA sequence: TGCGCCAGCAGCACCCTCGGGACAGGGGGAGCGGAGACCCAGTACTTC.

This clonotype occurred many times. CDR3 sequence (DNA): TGTGCCAGCAGTTCGACTAGCGGGAGCTCCTACGAGCAGTACTTC. It encodes CASSSTSGSSYEQYF. The chain has TRBV6-5 and TRBJ2-7; 12 nucleotides line up with TRBD2. Trimming took 4 bases from V and 0 from J; bases not matched to a gene: 1. Germline loops: CDR1 MNHEY, CDR2 SVGAGI. The CDR3 is 15 residues long.

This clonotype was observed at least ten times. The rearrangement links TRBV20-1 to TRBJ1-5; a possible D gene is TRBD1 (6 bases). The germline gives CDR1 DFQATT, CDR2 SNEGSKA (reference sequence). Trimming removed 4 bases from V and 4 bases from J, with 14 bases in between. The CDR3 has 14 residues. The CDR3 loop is CSATRGGWNQPQHF. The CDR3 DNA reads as TGCAGTGCTACCCGAGGGGGGTGGAATCAGCCCCAGCATTTT.

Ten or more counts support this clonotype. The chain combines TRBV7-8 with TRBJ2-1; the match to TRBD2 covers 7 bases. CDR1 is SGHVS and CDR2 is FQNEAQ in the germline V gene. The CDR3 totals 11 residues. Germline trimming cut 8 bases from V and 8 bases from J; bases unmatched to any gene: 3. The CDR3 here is CASGREDEQFF. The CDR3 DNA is TGTGCCAGCGGACGGGAGGATGAGCAGTTCTTC.

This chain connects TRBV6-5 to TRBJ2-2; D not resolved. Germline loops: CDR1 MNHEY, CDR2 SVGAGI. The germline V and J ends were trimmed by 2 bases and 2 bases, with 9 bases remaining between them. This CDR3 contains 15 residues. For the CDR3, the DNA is TGTGCCAGCAGTTACAGTGGCCTCAACACCGGGGAGCTGTTTTTT. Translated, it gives CASSYSGLNTGELFF.